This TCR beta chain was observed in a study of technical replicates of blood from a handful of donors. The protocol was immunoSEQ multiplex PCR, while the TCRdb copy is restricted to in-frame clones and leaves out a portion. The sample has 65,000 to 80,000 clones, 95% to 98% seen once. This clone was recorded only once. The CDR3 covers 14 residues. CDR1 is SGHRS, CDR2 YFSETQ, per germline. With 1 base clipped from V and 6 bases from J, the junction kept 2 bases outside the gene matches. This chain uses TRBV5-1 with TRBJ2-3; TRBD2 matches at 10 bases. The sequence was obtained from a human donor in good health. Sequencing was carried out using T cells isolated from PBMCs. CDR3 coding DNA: TGCGCCAGCAGCTTGACTAGCGGGGCTGATACGCAGTATTTT. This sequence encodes CASSLTSGADTQYF. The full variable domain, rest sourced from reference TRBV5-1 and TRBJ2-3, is KAGVTQTPRYLIKTRGQQVTLSCSPISGHRSVSWYQQTPGQGLQFLFEYFSETQRNKGNFPGRFSGRQFSNSRSEMNVSTLELGDSALYLCASSLTSGADTQYFGPGTRLTVL.